These 23 T cell receptor beta chains share one sample of origin, sequenced in a study of CD8+CD57+ T cells in acquired aplastic anemia listed by TCRdb under 2018. Sequenced using an Illumina HiSeq 2000. Genomic DNA served as template for TCR beta VDJ combination and CDR3 sequence profiling. The public reads were run again by TCRdb, first through fastp at Q25 and then through MiXCR, and only productive beta chains were kept. Each CDR3 protein gets just one entry, which takes the most common genes and DNA from the rows behind it. For this sample the table gives more than 40,000 distinct CDR3 sequences, of which around 69% were detected only once. Of the sample, roughly 34% falls within the top ten clones. The sequencing input was sorted CD4+, CD8+, or CD8+CD57+ T cells (not recorded which) from PBMCs. The receptors were gathered from a human donor in good health, serving as a control.

The sample holds a few counts of this clonotype. The DNA for the CDR3 is TGTGCCAGCAGTGCTATACAGGGACTCTATGGCTACACCTTC. Its protein product is CASSAIQGLYGYTF. The genes are TRBV25-1 and TRBJ1-2, with D perhaps matching TRBD1 (6 bases). Germline CDR1 is MGHDK and CDR2 is SYGVNS. CDR3 length: 14 amino acids. Trimming took 4 bases from V and 4 from J, leaving 13 bases between them.

A remark on this clonotype: One junction end disagrees with the germline gene, perhaps due to a read error. The chain employs TRBV7-2 and TRBJ2-7, with D possibly matching TRBD1 (5 bases). The germline V gene has CDR1 SGHTA and CDR2 FQGNSA. The CDR3 is 13 residues long. In DNA form, the CDR3 reads TGTTCCAGCAGCTTAGACAGTGGCGACGAGCAGTACTTC. Amino acids: CSSSLDSGDEQYF.

This clonotype was seen only a few times. The chain joins TRBV10-3 to TRBJ1-4; D remains unclear. The CDR3 is 11 residues long. Germline V gene sequence: CDR1 ENHRY, CDR2 SYGVKD. The V gene lost 2 bases and the J gene lost 15 bases, with 10 bases spanning the gap. The CDR3 reads CAISEGRSVFF. The DNA of the CDR3 is TGTGCCATCAGTGAGGGGAGAAGTGTGTTTTTT.

V gene TRBV10-2 combines with J gene TRBJ1-3; D is unclear. Between the trimmed V and J ends, which lost 3 bases and 4 bases, there was a span of 7 bases. The CDR3 loop spans 13 amino acids. Germline loops: CDR1 WSHSY, CDR2 SAAADI. This CDR3 reads CASSDRKGNTIYF. The CDR3 DNA is TGCGCCAGCAGTGACAGAAAAGGAAACACCATATATTTT.

The rearrangement links TRBV10-3 to TRBJ1-1, with TRBD1 matching over 10 bases. Per the germline V gene, CDR1 is ENHRY and CDR2 is SYGVKD. The CDR3 is 17 amino acids. The trim removed 4 bases at V and 4 bases at J, leaving 12 bases unmatched. CDR3 sequence: CAISGTRTGTGATEAFF. The CDR3, as DNA: TGTGCCATCAGTGGCACCAGGACCGGGACAGGGGCCACTGAAGCTTTCTTT.

The V and J genes are TRBV29-1 and TRBJ2-1; D uncertain. Germline assignment: CDR1 SQVTM and CDR2 ANQGSEA. Trimming pared 3 bases from V and 5 bases from J, leaving 11 bases between. This CDR3 region has 13 residues. CDR3 loop: CSVDVGQNNEQFF. As DNA, the CDR3 is TGCAGCGTTGATGTCGGCCAGAACAATGAGCAGTTCTTC.

This clonotype has just one count. V gene TRBV7-2 combines with J gene TRBJ1-2; D may be TRBD1 (6 bases). Germline assignment: CDR1 SGHTA and CDR2 FQGNSA. The CDR3 contains 15 residues. V gave up 5 bases and J gave up 6 bases, with 19 bases separating them. CDR3 sequence: CASSGTPNQWDGYTF. In nucleotides, the CDR3 is TGTGCCAGCAGCGGGACACCTAATCAATGGGATGGCTACACCTTC.

In this sample, this clonotype turned up a few times. The CDR3 coding sequence is TGTGCCAGCAGCGCAGTAGCAGAGACCCAGTACTTC. Protein sequence: CASSAVAETQYF. V is TRBV7-9 and J is TRBJ2-5; no clear D gene. Trimming removed 5 bases at V and 4 bases at J, with 8 bases between. Germline V gives CDR1 SEHNR, CDR2 FQNEAQ (reference sequence). The CDR3 loop spans 12 amino acids.

This chain links TRBV2 with TRBJ1-5; D remains ambiguous. Germline CDR1 reads SNHLY; CDR2 reads FYNNEI. V lost 6 bases and J 3 bases, leaving 15 bases between the germline ends. This CDR3 is 15 amino acids long. The CDR3 is CASSVDRINNQPQHF. CDR3 bases: TGTGCCAGCAGCGTTGACCGTATAAACAATCAGCCCCAGCATTTT. The variable domain in full, with the rest retrieved from reference TRBV2 and TRBJ1-5, is EPEVTQTPSHQVTQMGQEVILRCVPISNHLYFYWYRQILGQKVEFLVSFYNNEISEKSEIFDDQFSVERPDGSNFTLKIRSTKLEDSAMYFCASSVDRINNQPQHFGDGTRLSIL.

The chain is built from TRBV29-1 and TRBJ1-1; no firm D call. Germline V CDR1 and CDR2: SQVTM, ANQGSEA. The V end lost 5 bases, the J end lost 1 base, and 8 bases lay between the germline ends. The CDR3 length is 12 residues. This CDR3 is CSVRGANTEAFF. The CDR3 bases are TGCAGCGTTCGGGGTGCGAACACTGAAGCTTTCTTT.

The chain carries TRBV6-2 or TRBV6-3 and TRBJ2-1; 11 bases agree with TRBD2. The germline CDR1 and CDR2 sequences are MNHEY and SVGEGT. The CDR3 sequence is 15 residues long. J gave up 5 bases and V 6 bases, and 6 bases lay outside the gene matches. The CDR3 is CASRLGGLADNEQFF. The CDR3 bases are TGTGCCAGCAGGCTTGGGGGACTAGCGGACAATGAGCAGTTCTTC.

V gene TRBV2 combines with J gene TRBJ1-1; D is uncertain. This CDR3 is built from 12 residues. Deletions cut 6 bases from V and 11 bases from J, with 16 bases between. Germline V gives CDR1 SNHLY, CDR2 FYNNEI. CDR3: CASSPPRLEAFF. CDR3 bases: TGTGCCAGCAGCCCCCCGCGACTAGAGGCTTTCTTT. The full variable domain, in which reference TRBV2 and TRBJ1-1 provide the parts outside the CDR3, is EPEVTQTPSHQVTQMGQEVILRCVPISNHLYFYWYRQILGQKVEFLVSFYNNEISEKSEIFDDQFSVERPDGSNFTLKIRSTKLEDSAMYFCASSPPRLEAFFGQGTRLTVV.

The chain employs TRBV24-1 and TRBJ2-7; D is perhaps TRBD1 (6 bases). Trimming shortened V by 10 bases and J by 7 bases, and 19 bases separated the two germline ends. Germline V lookup: CDR1 KGHDR, CDR2 SFDVKD. The CDR3 consists of 13 residues. The CDR3 DNA sequence: TGTGCCACTTCAGCCCTGGGGGCGACTGAGCAGTACTTC. Translation: CATSALGATEQYF.

This chain uses TRBV2 with TRBJ2-5, with D perhaps matching TRBD2 (6 bases). CDR3 length equals 13 residues. V was cut by 7 bases and J by 2 bases, with 11 bases left in between. Germline values: CDR1 SNHLY, CDR2 FYNNEI. DNA for the CDR3: TGTGCCAGCACCCGGGACTTGCAAGAGACCCAGTACTTC. This gives the protein CASTRDLQETQYF.

The V and J genes are TRBV4-3 and TRBJ1-1, with a weak D call TRBD1 (5 bases). This CDR3 comprises 15 residues. Trimming removed 5 bases at V and 3 bases at J, with 16 bases between. CDR1 LGHNA and CDR2 YSLEER come from the germline V gene. The CDR3 loop reads CASSLVVGRDTEAFF. CDR3 nucleotides: TGCGCCAGCAGCTTGGTCGTGGGCAGGGACACTGAAGCTTTCTTT.

This chain links TRBV4-1 with TRBJ1-6; TRBD1 aligns across 9 bases. Germline V gene sequence: CDR1 MGHRA, CDR2 YSYEKL. J lost 8 bases, V lost 0 bases, and 2 bases had no gene match. The CDR3 runs to 15 residues. The CDR3 protein is CASSQDGTGYSPLHF. For the CDR3, the DNA is TGCGCCAGCAGCCAAGACGGGACAGGGTATTCACCCCTCCACTTT.

The chain combines TRBV20-1 with TRBJ2-1; 8 nucleotides match TRBD2. The CDR3 consists of 17 residues. The germline gives CDR1 DFQATT, CDR2 SNEGSKA (reference sequence). The ends lost 3 bases at V and 6 bases at J; junction bases unmatched: 16. The CDR3 nucleotides are TGCAGTGCTAGCAGGAACCTGGGACTAGTCAGCTCCAATGAGCAGTTCTTC. It is translated as CSASRNLGLVSSNEQFF.

The rearrangement uses TRBV4-2 and TRBJ2-7; TRBD1 or TRBD2 may be the D gene (5 bases each). V dropped 0 bases and J dropped 5 bases, with 17 bases sitting between them. The CDR3 runs to 16 residues. Germline CDR1 and CDR2: LGHNA and YNFKEQ. CDR3 nucleotides: TGTGCCAGCAGCCAAGACACGGGGACCGGTCCGGACGAGCAGTACTTC. This codes for CASSQDTGTGPDEQYF.

This clonotype showed up just once. The genes are TRBV19 and TRBJ1-3, with D maybe TRBD1 (5 bases). Per germline, CDR1 LNHDA and CDR2 SQIVND (reference sequence). Deletions cut 5 bases from V and 0 bases from J, with 5 bases between. The CDR3 sequence is 13 residues long. The CDR3 sequence: CASSGGSGNTIYF. In DNA form, the CDR3 reads TGTGCCAGTAGTGGGGGCTCTGGAAACACCATATATTTT.

This clonotype was found many times. The rearrangement uses TRBV11-2 and TRBJ2-2, with 8 bases fitting TRBD1. The CDR3 sequence is 18 residues long. V was pared by 1 base and J by 0 bases, with 7 bases of the junction left unmatched. CDR1 and CDR2 (germline): SGHAT, FQNNGV. The CDR3 DNA follows: TGTGCCAGCAGCTTAGGCCAGGGGGCCCTACCGAACACCGGGGAGCTGTTTTTT. Protein sequence: CASSLGQGALPNTGELFF.

This chain uses TRBV29-1 with TRBJ1-3; 9 bases are shared with TRBD1. Per germline, CDR1 SQVTM and CDR2 ANQGSEA. CDR3 length: 13 residues. V was clipped by 6 bases and J by 4 bases; unmatched bases: 4. The CDR3 region is CSVHRGHGNTIYF. The CDR3 DNA sequence: TGCAGCGTGCACAGGGGGCACGGAAACACCATATATTTT.

By frequency in the sample, this clonotype is large (0.1 to 1%). This sequence joins TRBV20-1 and TRBJ2-7; TRBD2 is a possible D gene (6 bases). The V end lost 0 bases, the J end lost 5 bases, and 11 bases lay between the germline ends. The CDR3 runs 13 residues. Germline values: CDR1 DFQATT, CDR2 SNEGSKA (reference sequence). Written as DNA, the CDR3 is TGCAGTGCTAGAGAGGGTGGGAGGAACGAGCAGTACTTC. Its translation is CSAREGGRNEQYF.

V is TRBV16 and J is TRBJ2-2; unclear D gene. There are 16 residues in the CDR3. Trimming pared 2 bases from V and 0 bases from J, leaving 10 bases between. Germline lookup yields CDR1 KGHSY and CDR2 FQNENV. The CDR3 loop is CASSQGQAPNTGELFF. DNA for the CDR3: TGTGCCAGCAGCCAAGGCCAAGCTCCGAACACCGGGGAGCTGTTTTTT.